This TCR beta chain was recorded in a study of siplizumab effects on memory and regulatory T cells. TCRdb's table, derived via immunoSEQ multiplex PCR, lists solely in-frame clones and lacks some. The sample holds 99,000 or so clones; 85% to 95% are singletons and the top ten take more than 0.3%. A note on this clone: The antigen remains unidentified.

The length of the CDR3 is 17 residues. From germline, CDR1 is MNHEY and CDR2 SMNVEV (reference sequence). General study results and limits: No naive or memory phenotype could be assigned to roughly 75-97% of proliferating clones. Suppression by proliferating Tregs derived from siplizumab cultures was not verified.

The V and J genes are TRBV27 and TRBJ2-5; 10 bases line up with TRBD2. TRBJ2-7 explains the end of the DNA better; the J call may be wrong. This receptor was identified in a human donor in good health. Sequencing used CD4+ T cells sorted from blood. CDR3 nucleotides: TGTGCCAGCAGTTTATCCAGCGGGGGGGCCGTGGTCCACGAGCAGTACTTC. Amino acids: CASSLSSGGAVVHEQYF.